Listed below are T cell receptor beta chains from one sample, sequenced in a study of identical twins. One entry per CDR3 protein results from TCRdb running MiXCR on the 5' RACE reads. This sample yields about 470,000 distinct CDR3 sequences, of which around 24% are seen a single time; 2.9% belongs to the top ten. The data also belong to a second study, concerning T cells expressing NK-cell markers.

The sample taken for sequencing was CD4+ T cells sorted from blood. The source of these receptors is a woman younger than 35 in good health. Each CDR3 is given with its conserved first and last residue. A D gene is named only where the DNA matches it firmly. Only part of the rows carry a size: once, few, many, or a class if the clone is expanded.

V gene	J gene	clone size	D gene	CDR3 DNA	CDR3 protein
TRBV4-3	TRBJ2-1	few	-	TGCGCCAGCAGTCAGGGTCTACAATGGGAGCAGTTCTTC	CASSQGLQWEQFF
TRBV27	TRBJ1-5	few	-	TGTGCCAGCAGTTGGACAGCTTTCAATCAGCCCCAGCATTTT	CASSWTAFNQPQHF
TRBV24-1	TRBJ2-4	-	TRBD1	TGTGCCACCAGTGACCCGGACAGGAGATTTCCTGCCAAAAACATTCAGTACTTC	CATSDPDRRFPAKNIQYF
TRBV7-8	TRBJ2-3	-	TRBD2	TGTGCCAGCAGCTTAGTCACGGGGGAGGGTACGCAGTATTTT	CASSLVTGEGTQYF
TRBV5-5	TRBJ2-3	-	-	TGTGCCAGCAACAATCTCGGAGGCACAGATACGCAGTATTTT	CASNNLGGTDTQYF
TRBV4-2	TRBJ2-1	once	-	TGTGCCAGCAGCCAATCCCAGTTAGTGGCTAGTTACAATGAGCAGTTCTTC	CASSQSQLVASYNEQFF
TRBV12-3/TRBV12-4	TRBJ2-7	-	-	TGTGCCAGCAGTTCCTACGGGGACGGCAGGTACGAGCAGTACTTC	CASSSYGDGRYEQYF
TRBV6-6	TRBJ2-7	few	-	TGTGCCAGTAGCGGAGACGTCTACGAGCAGTACTTC	CASSGDVYEQYF
TRBV5-1	TRBJ2-3	-	TRBD2	TGCGCCAGCAGCTCCCTAGCGGGAGGGAACAGCACAGATACGCAGTATTTT	CASSSLAGGNSTDTQYF
TRBV5-1	TRBJ2-1	few	-	TGCGCCAGCAGCTTCTGGGACTCCTACAATGAGCAGTTCTTC	CASSFWDSYNEQFF
TRBV6-4	TRBJ2-1	-	TRBD2	TGTGCCAGCAGTGTTAGCGGGAGTGGTAATGAGCAGTTCTTC	CASSVSGSGNEQFF
TRBV2	TRBJ1-2	few	-	TGTGCCAGCAGCGTCGATAGGGGGAGGAATGGCTACACCTTC	CASSVDRGRNGYTF
TRBV3-1	TRBJ1-2	-	-	TGTGCCAGCAGCCCCGGTCAGAGAGCCCAGTACTATGGCTACACCTTC	CASSPGQRAQYYGYTF
TRBV5-1	TRBJ2-5	few	TRBD2	TGCGCCAGCAGCGGGGAGGGGCTTGACGGAGAGACCCAGTACTTC	CASSGEGLDGETQYF
TRBV9	TRBJ2-7	few	TRBD1	TGTGCCAGCAGCCCGGGACAGGGGGTTGGTGAGCAGTACTTC	CASSPGQGVGEQYF
TRBV20-1	TRBJ1-5	many	-	TGCAGTGCTAGAGATTCGAGCCAGCCCCAGCATTTT	CSARDSSQPQHF
TRBV2	TRBJ1-1	-	TRBD1	TGTGCCAGCAGTGGGGCAGGGGGCACTGAAGCTTTCTTT	CASSGAGGTEAFF
TRBV7-2	TRBJ2-7	-	-	TGTGCCAGCAGCCCACCAGGACGAGCCTACGAGCAGTACTTC	CASSPPGRAYEQYF
TRBV11-2	TRBJ2-5	-	-	TGTGCCAGCAGCTTAGATCATGGGTACCAAGAGACCCAGTACTTC	CASSLDHGYQETQYF
TRBV20-1	TRBJ1-1	many	-	TGCAGTGCTAGAGGGGGGACAATCAACACTGAAGCTTTCTTT	CSARGGTINTEAFF
TRBV19	TRBJ2-7	few	TRBD1	TGTGCCAGTAGTATCACCGGGACAGGGGAGTACGAGCAGTACTTC	CASSITGTGEYEQYF
TRBV29-1	TRBJ2-5	once	TRBD2	TGCAGCGTGTGTCCCATACTAGCGAACCCCCAAGAGACCCAGTACTTC	CSVCPILANPQETQYF
TRBV6-1	TRBJ2-7	few	TRBD1	TGTGCCAGCAGTGCAGGACAGGCGGACGAGCAGTACTTC	CASSAGQADEQYF
TRBV7-3	TRBJ1-1	few	TRBD1	TGTGCCAGCAGCGTGACAGGGGGAAGGACTGAAGCTTTCTTT	CASSVTGGRTEAFF
TRBV7-2	TRBJ2-7	-	-	TGTGCCAGCAGCTTATTCGCGGGAAACTACGAGCAGTACTTC	CASSLFAGNYEQYF
TRBV2	TRBJ1-1	-	TRBD1	TGTGCCAGTCTGGCACAGGGGGCGGAGGGAGCTTTCTTT	CASLAQGAEGAFF
TRBV18	TRBJ1-5	few	-	TGTGCCAGCTCACCAGGGGTTAGCAATCAGCCCCAGCATTTT	CASSPGVSNQPQHF
TRBV5-1	TRBJ1-1	few	-	TGCGCCAGCAGCATGGACGGAGGGCGAACGAACACTGAAGCTTTCTTT	CASSMDGGRTNTEAFF
TRBV18	TRBJ2-7	-	-	TGTGCCAGCTCATCGGCTAGCTACTACGAGCAGTACTTC	CASSSASYYEQYF
TRBV11-2	TRBJ1-2	few	-	TGTGCCAGCAGCTTAGCTTTTAAGGATACTGGGCCCGGCTACACCTTC	CASSLAFKDTGPGYTF
TRBV7-9	TRBJ2-1	few	TRBD2	TGTGCCAGCAGCGCGCGGGAGAGAGACAATGAGCAGTTCTTC	CASSARERDNEQFF
TRBV3-1	TRBJ2-7	few	TRBD2	TGTGCCAGCAGCCAAGACATGACTAGCGGGCTATCCTACGAGCAGTACTTC	CASSQDMTSGLSYEQYF
TRBV5-1	TRBJ1-5	-	-	TGCGCCAGCAGCTTGTCCCCCCTGGGCAGCAATCAGCCCCAGCATTTT	CASSLSPLGSNQPQHF
TRBV12-3/TRBV12-4	TRBJ2-5	few	TRBD1	TGTGCCAGCAGCCCACTCTCAGGGGGCCAAGAGACCCAGTACTTC	CASSPLSGGQETQYF
TRBV7-8	TRBJ2-1	few	-	TGTGCCAGCAGCTTAATTTCAGGACCTTACAATGAGCAGTTCTTC	CASSLISGPYNEQFF
TRBV20-1	TRBJ1-1	-	-	TGCACCCTCGGGGCGGAGAACACTGAAGCTTTCTTT	CTLGAENTEAFF
TRBV12-3/TRBV12-4	TRBJ2-3	few	TRBD2	TGTGCCAGCAGCCGTGGGACTAGACCAGATACGCAGTATTTT	CASSRGTRPDTQYF
TRBV3-1	TRBJ2-2	-	TRBD2	TGTGCCAGCAGCCAAGAGAGACTAGCGGGGAACACCGGGGAGCTGTTTTTT	CASSQERLAGNTGELFF
TRBV7-2	TRBJ2-1	-	TRBD2	TGTGCCAGCAGCCGAGGGGACTATCAGGCCAATGAGCAGTTCTTC	CASSRGDYQANEQFF
TRBV25-1	TRBJ2-5	-	TRBD2	TGTGCCAGCAGTGAATCAGCTGCTAGCGGGAGCCGGGAGACCCAGTACTTC	CASSESAASGSRETQYF
TRBV5-6	TRBJ2-3	-	-	TGTGCCAGCAGCGGGTCATGGAGGGGCGGGGAGGACACAGATACGCAGTATTTT	CASSGSWRGGEDTDTQYF
TRBV5-1	TRBJ2-5	few	-	TGCGCCAGCAGCCGTGACAGGACGGAGACCCAGTACTTC	CASSRDRTETQYF
TRBV2	TRBJ2-3	-	-	TGTGCCAGCGACTGGCGAGTGGATACGCAGTATTTT	CASDWRVDTQYF
TRBV20-1	TRBJ2-1	few	-	TGCAGTGCTAGTGGGGGAGGGGGAAGAAATGAGCAGTTCTTC	CSASGGGGRNEQFF
TRBV12-3/TRBV12-4	TRBJ1-3	few	-	TGTGCCAGCAGGGACGACTCTGGAAACACCATATATTTT	CASRDDSGNTIYF
TRBV5-1	TRBJ1-4	many	-	TGCGCCAGCAGCTTGAACCCGCCGGGGATGAATGAAAAACTGTTTTTT	CASSLNPPGMNEKLFF
TRBV2	TRBJ1-2	-	TRBD1	TGTGCCGGACAGGACAATTACTATGGCTACACCTTC	CAGQDNYYGYTF
TRBV29-1	TRBJ2-7	-	-	TGCAGCGTGGCACGGGCCGGAGGGTCCTACGAGCAGTACTTC	CSVARAGGSYEQYF
TRBV20-1	TRBJ2-7	few	-	TGCAGTGCTCTCCACGATCACTACGAGCAGTACTTC	CSALHDHYEQYF
TRBV7-9	TRBJ1-2	-	TRBD1	TGTGCCAGCAGTAGACCGGGACAGGGGACCTATGGCTACACCTTC	CASSRPGQGTYGYTF
TRBV12-3/TRBV12-4	TRBJ2-7	few	TRBD2	TGTGCCAGCAGTAGGACTAGCGGGGACCCCTTCTACGAGCAGTACTTC	CASSRTSGDPFYEQYF
TRBV9	TRBJ1-4	-	-	TGTGCCAGCAGCGTAGGGATCGGGGGGGCGAAACTGTTTTTT	CASSVGIGGAKLFF